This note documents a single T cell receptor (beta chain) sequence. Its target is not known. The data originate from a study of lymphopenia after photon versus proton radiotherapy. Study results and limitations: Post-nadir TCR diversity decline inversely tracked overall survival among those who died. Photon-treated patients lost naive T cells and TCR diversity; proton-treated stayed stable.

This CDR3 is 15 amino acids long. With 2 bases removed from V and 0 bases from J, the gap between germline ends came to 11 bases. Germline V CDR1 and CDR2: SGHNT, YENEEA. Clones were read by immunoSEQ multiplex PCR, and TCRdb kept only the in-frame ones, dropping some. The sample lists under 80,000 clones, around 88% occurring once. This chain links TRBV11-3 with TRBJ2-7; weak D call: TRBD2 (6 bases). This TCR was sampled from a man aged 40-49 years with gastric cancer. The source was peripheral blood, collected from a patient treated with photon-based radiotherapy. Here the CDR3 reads CASSLQSGGSYEQYF. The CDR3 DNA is TGTGCCAGCAGCTTACAATCCGGGGGCTCCTACGAGCAGTACTTC. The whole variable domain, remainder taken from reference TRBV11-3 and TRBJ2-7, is EAGVVQSPRYKIIEKKQPVAFWCNPISGHNTLYWYLQNLGQGPELLIRYENEEAVDDSQLPKDRFSAERLKGVDSTLKIQPAELGDSAVYLCASSLQSGGSYEQYFGPGTRLTVT.